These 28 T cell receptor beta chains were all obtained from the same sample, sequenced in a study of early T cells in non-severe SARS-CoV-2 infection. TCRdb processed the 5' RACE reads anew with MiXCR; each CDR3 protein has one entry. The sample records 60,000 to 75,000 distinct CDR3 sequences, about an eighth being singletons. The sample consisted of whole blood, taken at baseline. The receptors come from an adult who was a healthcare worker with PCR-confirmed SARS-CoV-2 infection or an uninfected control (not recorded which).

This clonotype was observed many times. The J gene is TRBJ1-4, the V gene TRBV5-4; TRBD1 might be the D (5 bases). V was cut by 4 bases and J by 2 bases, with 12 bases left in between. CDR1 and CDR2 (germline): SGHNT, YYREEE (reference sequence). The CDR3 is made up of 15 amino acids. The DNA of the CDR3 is TGTGCCAGCAGCGGAGGAGGGACTACTAATGAAAAACTGTTTTTT. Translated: CASSGGGTTNEKLFF.

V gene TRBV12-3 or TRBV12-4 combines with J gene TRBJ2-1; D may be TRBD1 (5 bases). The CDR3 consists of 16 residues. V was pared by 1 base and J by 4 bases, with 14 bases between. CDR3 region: CASSLGLPGNYNEQFF. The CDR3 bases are TGTGCCAGCAGTTTAGGGCTGCCAGGGAATTACAATGAGCAGTTCTTC.

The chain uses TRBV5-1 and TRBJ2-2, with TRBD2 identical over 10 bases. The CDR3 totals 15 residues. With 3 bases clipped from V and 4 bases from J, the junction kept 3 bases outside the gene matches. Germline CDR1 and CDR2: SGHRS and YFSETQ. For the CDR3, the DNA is TGCGCCAGCAGCTACCTAGCGGGAGTCACCGGGGAGCTGTTTTTT. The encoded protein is CASSYLAGVTGELFF.

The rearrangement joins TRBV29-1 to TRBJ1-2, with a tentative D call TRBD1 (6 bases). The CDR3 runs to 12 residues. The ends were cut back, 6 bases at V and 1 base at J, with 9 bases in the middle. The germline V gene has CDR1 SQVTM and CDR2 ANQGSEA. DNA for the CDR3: TGCAGCGTCGGGGGCGGTAACTATGGCTACACCTTC. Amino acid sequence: CSVGGGNYGYTF.

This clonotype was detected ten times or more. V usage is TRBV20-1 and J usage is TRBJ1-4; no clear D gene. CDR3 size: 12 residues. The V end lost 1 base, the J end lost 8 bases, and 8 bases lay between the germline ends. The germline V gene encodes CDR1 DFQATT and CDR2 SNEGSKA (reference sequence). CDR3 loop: CSARGQREKLFF. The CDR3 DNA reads TGCAGTGCTAGAGGCCAGCGGGAAAAACTGTTTTTT.

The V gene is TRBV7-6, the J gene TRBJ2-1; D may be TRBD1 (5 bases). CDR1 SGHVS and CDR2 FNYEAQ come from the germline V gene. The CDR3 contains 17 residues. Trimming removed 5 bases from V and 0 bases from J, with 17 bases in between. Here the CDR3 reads CASSPFPHTGSYNEQFF. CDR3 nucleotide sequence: TGTGCCAGCAGCCCCTTCCCCCACACAGGCTCCTACAATGAGCAGTTCTTC.

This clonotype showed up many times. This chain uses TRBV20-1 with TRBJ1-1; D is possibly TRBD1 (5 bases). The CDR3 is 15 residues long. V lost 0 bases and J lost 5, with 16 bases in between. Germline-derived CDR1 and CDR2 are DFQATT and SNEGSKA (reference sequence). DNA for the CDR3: TGCAGTGCTAGAGATCTCCGACAGTCTCCGACTGAAGCTTTCTTT. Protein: CSARDLRQSPTEAFF.

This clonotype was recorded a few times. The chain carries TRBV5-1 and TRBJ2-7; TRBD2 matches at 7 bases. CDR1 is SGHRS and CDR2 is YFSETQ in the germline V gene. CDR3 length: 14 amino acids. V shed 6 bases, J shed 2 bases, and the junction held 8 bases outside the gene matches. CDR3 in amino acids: CASKLTGGTYEQYF. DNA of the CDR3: TGCGCCAGCAAACTTACGGGGGGTACCTACGAGCAGTACTTC. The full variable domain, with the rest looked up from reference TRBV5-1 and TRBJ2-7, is KAGVTQTPRYLIKTRGQQVTLSCSPISGHRSVSWYQQTPGQGLQFLFEYFSETQRNKGNFPGRFSGRQFSNSRSEMNVSTLELGDSALYLCASKLTGGTYEQYFGPGTRLTVT.

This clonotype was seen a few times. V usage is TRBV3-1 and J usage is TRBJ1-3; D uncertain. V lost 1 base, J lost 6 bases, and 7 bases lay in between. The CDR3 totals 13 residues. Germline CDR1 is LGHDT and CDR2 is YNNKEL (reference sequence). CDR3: CASSQVAENTIYF. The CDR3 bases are TGTGCCAGCAGCCAAGTTGCAGAAAACACCATATATTTT. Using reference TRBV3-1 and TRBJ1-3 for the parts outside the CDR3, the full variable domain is DTAVSQTPKYLVTQMGNDKSIKCEQNLGHDTMYWYKQDSKKFLKIMFSYNNKELIINETVPNRFSPKSPDKAHLNLHINSLELGDSAVYFCASSQVAENTIYFGEGSWLTVV.

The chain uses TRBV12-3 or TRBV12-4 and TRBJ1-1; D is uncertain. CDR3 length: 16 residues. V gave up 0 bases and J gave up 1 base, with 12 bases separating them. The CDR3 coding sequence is TGTGCCAGCAGTTTAGCGAGTAGGATGGGGAACACTGAAGCTTTCTTT. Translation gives CASSLASRMGNTEAFF.

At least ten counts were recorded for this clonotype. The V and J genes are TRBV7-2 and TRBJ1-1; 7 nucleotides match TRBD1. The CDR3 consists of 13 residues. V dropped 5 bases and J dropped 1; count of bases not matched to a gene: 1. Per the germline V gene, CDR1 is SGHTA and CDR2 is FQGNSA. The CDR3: CASSRQGNTEAFF. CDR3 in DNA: TGTGCCAGCAGCCGACAGGGGAACACTGAAGCTTTCTTT.

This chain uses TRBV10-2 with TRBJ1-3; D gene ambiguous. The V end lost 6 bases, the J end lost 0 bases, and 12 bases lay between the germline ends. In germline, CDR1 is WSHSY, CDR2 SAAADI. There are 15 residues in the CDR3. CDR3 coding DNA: TGCGCCAGCAGGCCCACAGCAACCTCTGGAAACACCATATATTTT. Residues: CASRPTATSGNTIYF.

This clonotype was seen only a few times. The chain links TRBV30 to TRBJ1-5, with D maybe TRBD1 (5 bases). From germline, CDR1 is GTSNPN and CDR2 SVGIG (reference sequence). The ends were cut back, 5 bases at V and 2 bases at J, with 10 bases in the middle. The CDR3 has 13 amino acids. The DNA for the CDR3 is TGTGCCTGGGGGGGAGGAGGCAATCAGCCCCAGCATTTT. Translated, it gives CAWGGGGNQPQHF. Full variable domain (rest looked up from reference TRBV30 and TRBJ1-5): SQTIHQWPATLVQPVGSPLSLECTVEGTSNPNLYWYRQAAGRGLQLLFYSVGIGQISSEVPQNLSASRPQDRQFILSSKKLLLSDSGFYLCAWGGGGNQPQHFGDGTRLSIL.

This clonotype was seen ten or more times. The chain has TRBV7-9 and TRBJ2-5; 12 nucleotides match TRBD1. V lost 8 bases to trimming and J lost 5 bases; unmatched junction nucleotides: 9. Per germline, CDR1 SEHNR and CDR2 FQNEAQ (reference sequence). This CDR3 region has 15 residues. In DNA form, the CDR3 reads TGTGCCAGCCTCCCGGGACAGGGGGCGATGGAGACCCAGTACTTC. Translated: CASLPGQGAMETQYF.

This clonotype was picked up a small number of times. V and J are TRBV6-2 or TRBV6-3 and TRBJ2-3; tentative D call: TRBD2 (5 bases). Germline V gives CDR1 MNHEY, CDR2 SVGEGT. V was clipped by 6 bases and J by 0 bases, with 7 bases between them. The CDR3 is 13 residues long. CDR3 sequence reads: CASRDSSTDTQYF. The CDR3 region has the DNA TGTGCCAGCAGGGACTCAAGCACAGATACGCAGTATTTT.

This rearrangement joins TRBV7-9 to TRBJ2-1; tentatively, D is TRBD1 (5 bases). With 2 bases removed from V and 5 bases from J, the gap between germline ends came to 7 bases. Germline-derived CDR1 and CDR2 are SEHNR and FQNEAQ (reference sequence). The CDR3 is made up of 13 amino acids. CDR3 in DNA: TGTGCCAGCAGCTTACTACAGGACAATGAGCAGTTCTTC. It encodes CASSLLQDNEQFF.

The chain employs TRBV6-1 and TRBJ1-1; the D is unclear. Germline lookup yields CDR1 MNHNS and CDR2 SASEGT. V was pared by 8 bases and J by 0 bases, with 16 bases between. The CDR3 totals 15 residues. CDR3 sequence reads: CASLNRALMNTEAFF. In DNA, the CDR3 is TGTGCCAGCCTTAACAGAGCCCTAATGAACACTGAAGCTTTCTTT.

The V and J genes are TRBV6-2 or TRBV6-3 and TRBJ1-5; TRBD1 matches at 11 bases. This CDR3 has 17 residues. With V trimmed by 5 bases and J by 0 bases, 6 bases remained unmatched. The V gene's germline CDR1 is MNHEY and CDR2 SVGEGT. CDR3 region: CASSRTGGTNSNQPQHF. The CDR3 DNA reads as TGTGCCAGCAGTCGGACAGGGGGCACGAATAGCAATCAGCCCCAGCATTTT.

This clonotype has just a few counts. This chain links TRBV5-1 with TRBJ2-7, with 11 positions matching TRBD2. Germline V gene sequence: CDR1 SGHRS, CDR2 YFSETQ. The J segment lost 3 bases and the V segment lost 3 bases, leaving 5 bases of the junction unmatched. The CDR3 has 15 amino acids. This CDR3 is CASSSTSGVNYEQYF. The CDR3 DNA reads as TGCGCCAGCAGCTCGACTAGCGGGGTTAACTACGAGCAGTACTTC.

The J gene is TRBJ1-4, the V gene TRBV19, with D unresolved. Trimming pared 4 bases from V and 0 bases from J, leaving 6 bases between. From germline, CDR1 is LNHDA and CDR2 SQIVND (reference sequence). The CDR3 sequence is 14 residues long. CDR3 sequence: CASSRFATNEKLFF. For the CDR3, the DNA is TGTGCCAGTAGTAGGTTCGCAACTAATGAAAAACTGTTTTTT.

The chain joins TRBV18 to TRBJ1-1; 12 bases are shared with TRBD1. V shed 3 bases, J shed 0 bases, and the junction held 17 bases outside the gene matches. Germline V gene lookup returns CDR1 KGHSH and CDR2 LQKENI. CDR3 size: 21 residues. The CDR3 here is CASSPDPGQGAGGRVNTEAFF. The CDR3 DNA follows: TGTGCCAGCTCACCCGACCCGGGACAGGGGGCCGGGGGGAGAGTGAACACTGAAGCTTTCTTT.

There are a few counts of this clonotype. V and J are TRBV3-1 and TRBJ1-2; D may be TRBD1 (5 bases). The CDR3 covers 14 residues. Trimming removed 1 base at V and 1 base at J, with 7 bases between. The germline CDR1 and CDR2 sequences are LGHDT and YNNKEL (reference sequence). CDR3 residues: CASSQGQYNYGYTF. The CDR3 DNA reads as TGTGCCAGCAGCCAAGGACAGTATAACTATGGCTACACCTTC.

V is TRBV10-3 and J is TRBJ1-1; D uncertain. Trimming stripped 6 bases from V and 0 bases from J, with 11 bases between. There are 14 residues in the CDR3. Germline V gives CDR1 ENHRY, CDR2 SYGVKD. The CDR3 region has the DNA TGTGCCATCAGCGCCCCGTCCTTGAACACTGAAGCTTTCTTT. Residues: CAISAPSLNTEAFF.

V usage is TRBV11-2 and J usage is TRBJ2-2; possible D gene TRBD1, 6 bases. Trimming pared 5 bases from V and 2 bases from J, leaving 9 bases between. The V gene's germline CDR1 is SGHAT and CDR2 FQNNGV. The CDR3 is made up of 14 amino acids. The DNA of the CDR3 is TGTGCCAGCAGCCAGGGACATAACACCGGGGAGCTGTTTTTT. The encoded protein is CASSQGHNTGELFF. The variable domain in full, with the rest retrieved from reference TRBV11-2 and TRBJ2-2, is EAGVAQSPRYKIIEKRQSVAFWCNPISGHATLYWYQQILGQGPKLLIQFQNNGVVDDSQLPKDRFSAERLKGVDSTLKIQPAKLEDSAVYLCASSQGHNTGELFFGEGSRLTVL.

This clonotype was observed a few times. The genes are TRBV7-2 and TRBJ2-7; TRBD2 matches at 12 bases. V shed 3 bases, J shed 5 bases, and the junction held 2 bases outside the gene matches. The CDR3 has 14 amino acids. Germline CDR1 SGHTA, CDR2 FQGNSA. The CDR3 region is CASSLTSGSNEQYF. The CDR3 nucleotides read TGTGCCAGCAGCTTGACTAGCGGGAGCAACGAGCAGTACTTC. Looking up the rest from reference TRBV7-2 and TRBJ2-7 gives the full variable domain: GAGVSQSPSNKVTEKGKDVELRCDPISGHTALYWYRQSLGQGLEFLIYFQGNSAPDKSGLPSDRFSAERTGGSVSTLTIQRTQQEDSAVYLCASSLTSGSNEQYFGPGTRLTVT.

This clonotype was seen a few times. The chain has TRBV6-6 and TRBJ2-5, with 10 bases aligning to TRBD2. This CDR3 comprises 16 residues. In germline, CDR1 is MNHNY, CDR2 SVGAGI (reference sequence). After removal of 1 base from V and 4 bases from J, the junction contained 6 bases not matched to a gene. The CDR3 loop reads CASSYYQAGGLETQYF. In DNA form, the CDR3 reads TGTGCCAGCAGTTACTATCAAGCGGGGGGGCTAGAGACCCAGTACTTC.

The CDR3 is CSASDSNQPQHF. CDR3 DNA: TGCAGTGCATCGGACAGCAATCAGCCCCAGCATTTT. The chain has TRBV20-1 and TRBJ1-5, with unresolved D. V was pared by 6 bases and J by 1 base, with 7 bases between. Germline CDR1 is DFQATT and CDR2 is SNEGSKA (reference sequence). There are 12 residues in the CDR3.

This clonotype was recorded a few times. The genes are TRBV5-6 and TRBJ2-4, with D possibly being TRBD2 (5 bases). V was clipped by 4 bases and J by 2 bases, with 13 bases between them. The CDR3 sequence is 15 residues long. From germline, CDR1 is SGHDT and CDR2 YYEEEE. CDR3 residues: CASSREMGTKNIQYF. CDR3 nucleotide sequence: TGTGCCAGCAGCCGGGAAATGGGAACCAAAAACATTCAGTACTTC.